This is a list of T cell receptor beta chains from one sample in a study of T cells after yellow fever vaccination. TCRdb ran MiXCR on the 5' RACE reads and lists one entry per CDR3 protein. The sample has about 130,000 distinct CDR3 sequences, approximately 8.4% seen once. The source was CD8+ T cells sorted from PBMCs, collected on the day of the yellow fever booster vaccination. The origin of the receptors is a man between 18 and 35 years old who received the YFV17D yellow fever vaccine. CDR3s include the opening cysteine and the closing phenylalanine or tryptophan. The D gene is left open where the match is weak. Clone size, where shown, is once, few, many, or a class for clones that have expanded.

d_call: .; clone_size: .; v_call: TRBV2; j_call: TRBJ2-1; cdr3_nt: TGTGCCAGCAGGGCAGGAGCGCGTAGCTCCTACAATGAGCAGTTCTTC; cdr3_aa: CASRAGARSSYNEQFF
d_call: .; clone_size: few; v_call: TRBV7-6; j_call: TRBJ2-5; cdr3_nt: TGTGCCAGCAGCTTAGGGTTAGGTCTCGGGGAGACCCAGTACTTC; cdr3_aa: CASSLGLGLGETQYF
d_call: TRBD2; clone_size: few; v_call: TRBV10-3; j_call: TRBJ2-2; cdr3_nt: TGTGCCATCAGTCAGACTAGCCGAGCCGGGGAGCTGTTTTTT; cdr3_aa: CAISQTSRAGELFF
d_call: TRBD2; clone_size: .; v_call: TRBV4-1; j_call: TRBJ2-1; cdr3_nt: TGCGCCAGCAGCCGAGAGCGGGGGGGCCCCTACAATGAGCAGTTCTTC; cdr3_aa: CASSRERGGPYNEQFF
d_call: .; clone_size: .; v_call: TRBV12-3/TRBV12-4; j_call: TRBJ2-1; cdr3_nt: TGTGCCAGCAGTCCCCATAGAGGCGGGGCTGGCAATGAGCAGTTCTTC; cdr3_aa: CASSPHRGGAGNEQFF
d_call: .; clone_size: few; v_call: TRBV7-9; j_call: TRBJ1-1; cdr3_nt: TGTGCCAGCAGCTTAGAGGGGGGAGAAGCTTTCTTT; cdr3_aa: CASSLEGGEAFF
d_call: .; clone_size: many; v_call: TRBV5-1; j_call: TRBJ2-3; cdr3_nt: TGCGCCAGCAGCCTGTCACTTCGCGGCAGGGACACAGATACGCAGTATTTT; cdr3_aa: CASSLSLRGRDTDTQYF
d_call: TRBD1; clone_size: few; v_call: TRBV7-9; j_call: TRBJ2-5; cdr3_nt: TGTGCCAGCAGCTCACCCCGGGACAGGGCGGAGACCCAGTACTTC; cdr3_aa: CASSSPRDRAETQYF
d_call: .; clone_size: few; v_call: TRBV15; j_call: TRBJ2-3; cdr3_nt: TGTGCCACCAGCAGAGATCGTTCGAGCGAAGGTACGCAGTATTTT; cdr3_aa: CATSRDRSSEGTQYF
d_call: TRBD1; clone_size: few; v_call: TRBV6-2/TRBV6-3; j_call: TRBJ2-1; cdr3_nt: TGTGCCAGCAGTTACCGGACAGGGGCCTACAATGAGCAGTTCTTC; cdr3_aa: CASSYRTGAYNEQFF
d_call: .; clone_size: few; v_call: TRBV29-1; j_call: TRBJ1-2; cdr3_nt: TGCAGCGCGGGGTCACCCGGAGGGGGTGGCTACACCTTC; cdr3_aa: CSAGSPGGGGYTF
d_call: .; clone_size: .; v_call: TRBV14; j_call: TRBJ2-7; cdr3_nt: TGTGCCAGCAGCCAAGGCAGAGAGAACTACGAGCAGTACTTC; cdr3_aa: CASSQGRENYEQYF
d_call: .; clone_size: many; v_call: TRBV11-2; j_call: TRBJ2-3; cdr3_nt: TGTGCCAGCAGCACGCGGGCCCTAGTAAATACGCAGTATTTT; cdr3_aa: CASSTRALVNTQYF
d_call: TRBD1; clone_size: many; v_call: TRBV9; j_call: TRBJ2-7; cdr3_nt: TGTGCCAGCAGCGTAGGGACAGGGACCTACGAGCAGTACTTC; cdr3_aa: CASSVGTGTYEQYF
d_call: TRBD1; clone_size: .; v_call: TRBV27; j_call: TRBJ2-3; cdr3_nt: TGTGCCAGCAGCCAGGGACAGGGGGCTGGAGATACGCAGTATTTT; cdr3_aa: CASSQGQGAGDTQYF
d_call: .; clone_size: few; v_call: TRBV7-9; j_call: TRBJ1-1; cdr3_nt: TGTGCCAGCAGCAAAAGGACCAACAGTGAAGCTTTCTTT; cdr3_aa: CASSKRTNSEAFF
d_call: .; clone_size: many; v_call: TRBV7-6; j_call: TRBJ1-1; cdr3_nt: TGTGCCAGCAGCTTAGCCGGAGACGGGTTTGCTGAAGCTTTCTTT; cdr3_aa: CASSLAGDGFAEAFF
d_call: .; clone_size: once; v_call: TRBV7-2; j_call: TRBJ2-3; cdr3_nt: TGTGCCAGCAGCCTAACGGCGTCCGATACGCAGTATTTT; cdr3_aa: CASSLTASDTQYF
d_call: .; clone_size: many; v_call: TRBV5-1; j_call: TRBJ2-3; cdr3_nt: TGCGCCAGCAGCACCGGGAAGTTTACAGACTACTCTAGCACAGATACGCAGTATTTT; cdr3_aa: CASSTGKFTDYSSTDTQYF
d_call: .; clone_size: many; v_call: TRBV7-9; j_call: TRBJ1-5; cdr3_nt: TGTGCCAGCAGCACCCTGGGCGTTAATCAGCCCCAGCATTTT; cdr3_aa: CASSTLGVNQPQHF
d_call: .; clone_size: .; v_call: TRBV5-1; j_call: TRBJ1-5; cdr3_nt: TGCGCCAGCAGCTTGGGGGGGACCCATCAGCCCCAGCATTTT; cdr3_aa: CASSLGGTHQPQHF
d_call: .; clone_size: many; v_call: TRBV5-6; j_call: TRBJ2-6; cdr3_nt: TGTGCCAGCAGCTTGCTAGGCAGGGTGGGAATTGGGGCCAACGTCCTGACTTTC; cdr3_aa: CASSLLGRVGIGANVLTF
d_call: .; clone_size: many; v_call: TRBV7-9; j_call: TRBJ2-5; cdr3_nt: TGTGCCAGCAGCCCAACGTGGGAGACCCAGTACTTC; cdr3_aa: CASSPTWETQYF
d_call: TRBD2; clone_size: .; v_call: TRBV4-3; j_call: TRBJ2-7; cdr3_nt: TGCGCCAGCAGCCCGGGACTAGCGGGGGCCGAGTACGAGCAGTACTTC; cdr3_aa: CASSPGLAGAEYEQYF
d_call: TRBD1; clone_size: few; v_call: TRBV11-2; j_call: TRBJ2-2; cdr3_nt: TGTGCCAGCAGCAATGGCCGACAGGGGCGGAACGGGGAGCTGTTTTTT; cdr3_aa: CASSNGRQGRNGELFF
d_call: .; clone_size: .; v_call: TRBV6-4; j_call: TRBJ2-2; cdr3_nt: TGTGCCAGCAGCCCATCCGAGTCCGGGGAGCTGTTTTTT; cdr3_aa: CASSPSESGELFF
d_call: .; clone_size: .; v_call: TRBV30; j_call: TRBJ1-1; cdr3_nt: TGTGCCTGGGGGCAGAACACTGAAGCTTTCTTT; cdr3_aa: CAWGQNTEAFF
d_call: TRBD1; clone_size: .; v_call: TRBV15; j_call: TRBJ1-5; cdr3_nt: TGTGCCACCAGCAGAGATAGCACAGGGGGAGATCAGCCCCAGCATTTT; cdr3_aa: CATSRDSTGGDQPQHF
d_call: TRBD1; clone_size: .; v_call: TRBV12-3/TRBV12-4; j_call: TRBJ1-5; cdr3_nt: TGTGCCAGCAGTTTGAGGGGGCTAAATGACAGTCAGCCCCAGCATTTT; cdr3_aa: CASSLRGLNDSQPQHF
d_call: .; clone_size: few; v_call: TRBV20-1; j_call: TRBJ2-2; cdr3_nt: TGCAGTGCTAGAATGGACGGTAGGGACACCGGGGAGCTGTTTTTT; cdr3_aa: CSARMDGRDTGELFF
d_call: TRBD2; clone_size: few; v_call: TRBV5-1; j_call: TRBJ2-3; cdr3_nt: TGCGCCAGCAGCTCGGAGACTAGCGAGAGGGGAGCCGGCACAGATACGCAGTATTTT; cdr3_aa: CASSSETSERGAGTDTQYF
d_call: .; clone_size: .; v_call: TRBV4-1; j_call: TRBJ1-4; cdr3_nt: TGCGCCAGCAGCGCGCGAGGGGAGACTAATGAAAAACTGTTTTTT; cdr3_aa: CASSARGETNEKLFF
d_call: .; clone_size: few; v_call: TRBV29-1; j_call: TRBJ2-1; cdr3_nt: TGCAGCGTTGTGGGGCGGTATAACAATGAGCAGTTCTTC; cdr3_aa: CSVVGRYNNEQFF
d_call: .; clone_size: .; v_call: TRBV29-1; j_call: TRBJ1-4; cdr3_nt: TGCAGCGTGAAACCGACTGGGGATGAAAAACTGTTTTTT; cdr3_aa: CSVKPTGDEKLFF
d_call: .; clone_size: few; v_call: TRBV7-9; j_call: TRBJ2-5; cdr3_nt: TGTGCCAGCAGCTTGGGATCTCAAGAGACCCAGTACTTC; cdr3_aa: CASSLGSQETQYF
d_call: TRBD1; clone_size: .; v_call: TRBV27; j_call: TRBJ2-7; cdr3_nt: TGTGCCAGCAGTTCCCCCATTCGACAGGGTACCTACGAGCAGTACTTC; cdr3_aa: CASSSPIRQGTYEQYF
d_call: .; clone_size: few; v_call: TRBV6-5; j_call: TRBJ1-3; cdr3_nt: TGTGCCAGCAGTTATGTGGGGTCTGGAAACACCATATATTTT; cdr3_aa: CASSYVGSGNTIYF
d_call: .; clone_size: .; v_call: TRBV6-5; j_call: TRBJ2-7; cdr3_nt: TGTGCCAGCAGTTACGAGGTCAGGGGTGAGTCCGAGCAGTACTTC; cdr3_aa: CASSYEVRGESEQYF
d_call: .; clone_size: many; v_call: TRBV7-9; j_call: TRBJ1-2; cdr3_nt: TGTGCCAGCAGCTCCTCCGCTGGTACCTATGGCTACACCTTC; cdr3_aa: CASSSSAGTYGYTF
d_call: TRBD1; clone_size: .; v_call: TRBV7-9; j_call: TRBJ2-5; cdr3_nt: TGTGCCAGCAGCTCCACCGGGACAGGGTTCGGAGAGACCCAGTACTTC; cdr3_aa: CASSSTGTGFGETQYF
d_call: .; clone_size: .; v_call: TRBV5-6; j_call: TRBJ1-2; cdr3_nt: TGTGCCAGCAGCTTGCCAACGGACTATGGCTACACCTTC; cdr3_aa: CASSLPTDYGYTF
d_call: .; clone_size: few; v_call: TRBV12-3/TRBV12-4; j_call: TRBJ1-2; cdr3_nt: TGTGCCAGCAGTCCCCAGGGGACCTTTAACTATGGCTACACCTTC; cdr3_aa: CASSPQGTFNYGYTF
d_call: TRBD1; clone_size: few; v_call: TRBV11-2; j_call: TRBJ1-1; cdr3_nt: TGTGCCAGCAGCTTAGATGGGTTTGGACGGGACAGACAGAACACTGAAGCTTTCTTT; cdr3_aa: CASSLDGFGRDRQNTEAFF
d_call: TRBD1; clone_size: few; v_call: TRBV4-1; j_call: TRBJ2-2; cdr3_nt: TGCGCCAGCAGCCAACTGACAGGGGTCTTATTCACCGGGGAGCTGTTTTTT; cdr3_aa: CASSQLTGVLFTGELFF
d_call: TRBD1; clone_size: few; v_call: TRBV12-3/TRBV12-4; j_call: TRBJ2-7; cdr3_nt: TGTGCCAGCAGACCGACAGGGCCGTCCTACGAGCAGTACTTC; cdr3_aa: CASRPTGPSYEQYF
d_call: TRBD2; clone_size: many; v_call: TRBV7-3; j_call: TRBJ2-1; cdr3_nt: TGTGCCAGCAGCTCCCGGGGGGTTCCCTACAATGAGCAGTTCTTC; cdr3_aa: CASSSRGVPYNEQFF
d_call: .; clone_size: .; v_call: TRBV6-5; j_call: TRBJ2-3; cdr3_nt: TGTGCCAGCAGAAGGCGGGCTACCTGGAGCACAGATACGCAGTATTTT; cdr3_aa: CASRRRATWSTDTQYF
d_call: TRBD1; clone_size: few; v_call: TRBV7-9; j_call: TRBJ2-3; cdr3_nt: TGTGCCAGCAGTCAGGGGACAGGTTCGATCACAGATACGCAGTATTTT; cdr3_aa: CASSQGTGSITDTQYF
d_call: TRBD1; clone_size: many; v_call: TRBV6-6; j_call: TRBJ2-7; cdr3_nt: TGTGCCAGCAGTTACTCCCTTGAGAAGGGGGCAAAGTACGAGCAGTACTTC; cdr3_aa: CASSYSLEKGAKYEQYF
d_call: .; clone_size: few; v_call: TRBV4-1; j_call: TRBJ1-4; cdr3_nt: TGCGCCAGCAGCCAAGATGCTGGACGGACGCCCAAACTGTTTTTT; cdr3_aa: CASSQDAGRTPKLFF
d_call: .; clone_size: many; v_call: TRBV12-3/TRBV12-4; j_call: TRBJ2-3; cdr3_nt: TGTGCCAGCAGCGACACAGATACGCAGTATTTT; cdr3_aa: CASSDTDTQYF
d_call: .; clone_size: few; v_call: TRBV7-2; j_call: TRBJ2-1; cdr3_nt: TGTGCCAGCAGCTTAACTGGGCAGGGTAAGTTCTTC; cdr3_aa: CASSLTGQGKFF
d_call: .; clone_size: .; v_call: TRBV4-2; j_call: TRBJ2-2; cdr3_nt: TGTGCCAGCAGCCAACTTGGGGCCGCGAACACCGGGGAGCTGTTTTTT; cdr3_aa: CASSQLGAANTGELFF
d_call: TRBD2; clone_size: .; v_call: TRBV5-4; j_call: TRBJ2-1; cdr3_nt: TGTGCCAGCAGCTACGGGACTAGCGGCAACAATGAGCAGTTCTTC; cdr3_aa: CASSYGTSGNNEQFF
d_call: .; clone_size: many; v_call: TRBV11-2; j_call: TRBJ2-5; cdr3_nt: TGTGCCAGCAGCTCCCCCTGGGCGGGACACGTAGAGACCCAGTACTTC; cdr3_aa: CASSSPWAGHVETQYF
d_call: TRBD1; clone_size: few; v_call: TRBV7-9; j_call: TRBJ2-6; cdr3_nt: TGTGCCAGCAGCGCCGGGACAGACGGGACTGGGGCCAACGTCCTGACTTTC; cdr3_aa: CASSAGTDGTGANVLTF
d_call: .; clone_size: .; v_call: TRBV2; j_call: TRBJ1-2; cdr3_nt: TGTGCCAGCAGTGAAAAGTTTGTCCGAGAGGCGTATGGCTACACCTTC; cdr3_aa: CASSEKFVREAYGYTF
d_call: TRBD1; clone_size: few; v_call: TRBV9; j_call: TRBJ1-1; cdr3_nt: TGTGCCAGCAGCGCACGACTCATACAGGGGGCGCAGGACACTGAAGCTTTCTTT; cdr3_aa: CASSARLIQGAQDTEAFF
d_call: .; clone_size: .; v_call: TRBV4-3; j_call: TRBJ1-4; cdr3_nt: TGCGCCAGCAGCCAAGATTTCAGGGGCCAAGAAAAACTGTTTTTT; cdr3_aa: CASSQDFRGQEKLFF
d_call: .; clone_size: .; v_call: TRBV25-1; j_call: TRBJ2-5; cdr3_nt: TGTGCCAGCAGTTCCGCCGTACAAGAGACCCAGTACTTC; cdr3_aa: CASSSAVQETQYF